This T cell receptor (beta chain) came from a study of neurological immune-mediated disorders. TCRdb re-derived calls from the 5' RACE reads in MiXCR, one entry per CDR3 protein. The profile shows fewer than 85,000 distinct CDR3 sequences, roughly 4.8% of them singletons. Study-wide findings and caveats: No clinical or MRI feature was associated with the multiple sclerosis repertoire cluster.

This CDR3 contains 11 residues. The germline V and J ends were trimmed by 4 bases and 7 bases, with 5 bases remaining between them. Germline V gene data show CDR1 as SEHNR and CDR2 as FQNEAQ (reference sequence). The unsorted libraries originated from 2 million PBMCs kept at -80 C. As regards this clonotype: Its antigen is not known.

This chain joins TRBV7-9 and TRBJ1-3, with D uncertain. Sequenced input: PBMCs. The TCR originated in a woman aged 65 to 85 with multiple sclerosis. Here the CDR3 reads CASSSYNTIYF. CDR3 nucleotides: TGTGCCAGCAGCTCCTACAACACCATATATTTT.